This T cell receptor beta chain was found in a study of OX40 agonist ivuxolimab in advanced cancers. Study summary: An agonistic human IgG2 monoclonal antibody against OX40 (CD134) was given. Dosing consisted of intravenous ivuxolimab at 0.01 to 10 mg/kg every 2 weeks. Study observations and caveats: Among T cells, CD8+ cells averaged more expanded clones than CD4+ cells. By week 6 at 0.1 to 3.0 mg/kg, blood CD4+ and CD8+ T cells had expanded clonally.

TCRdb's copy holds only in-frame clones and misses some; the assay was immunoSEQ multiplex PCR. This sample carries 45,000 to 70,000 clones, roughly 91% of them seen once, and the ten largest clones take around 1.5%. Trimming shortened V by 5 bases and J by 7 bases, and 17 bases separated the two germline ends. Germline V gene data show CDR1 as GTSNPN and CDR2 as SVGIG (reference sequence). The CDR3 is made up of 13 amino acids. In regard to this clone: Its antigen is still unknown.

V gene TRBV30 combines with J gene TRBJ2-5; D is possibly TRBD1 or TRBD2 (5 bases each). The material sequenced was CD4+ or CD8+ T cells sorted from blood, taken in a trial of the OX40 agonist ivuxolimab. The sequence came from an adult with an advanced solid tumor such as melanoma, head and neck, liver or kidney cancer. CDR3 sequence reads: CAWGKGPTGTQYF. The DNA for the CDR3 is TGTGCCTGGGGGAAGGGACCGACGGGGACCCAGTACTTC.